Listed below are T cell receptor beta chains from one sample, sequenced in a study of cytomegalovirus exposure and HLA in healthy donors. Assay: immunoSEQ multiplex PCR; the TCRdb copy retains only in-frame clones and omits some. The sample lists about 140,000 clones, around nine tenths occurring once. The sequencing sample was made of PBMCs. These receptors came from a woman aged 18-29 years in good health and CMV-seropositive. Each CDR3 is given with its conserved first and last residue. A D gene is named only where the DNA matches it firmly. Not every row has a clone size; where given, it reads once, few, many or a size class.

CDR3aa: CSVEGTGINYNEQFF; CDR3nt: TGCAGCGTTGAAGGTACCGGGATTAACTACAATGAGCAGTTCTTC; d_gene: NA; v_gene: TRBV29-1; j_gene: TRBJ2-1; abundance: NA
CDR3aa: CASFREGTEAFF; CDR3nt: TGTGCCAGCTTCAGGGAGGGGACTGAAGCTTTCTTT; d_gene: NA; v_gene: TRBV2; j_gene: TRBJ1-1; abundance: NA
CDR3aa: CASRKGQNTEAFF; CDR3nt: TGTGCCAGCAGAAAGGGACAGAACACTGAAGCTTTCTTT; d_gene: NA; v_gene: TRBV11-2; j_gene: TRBJ1-1; abundance: NA
CDR3aa: CASSSGTGGVPTEAFF; CDR3nt: TGTGCCAGCAGCTCGGGGACAGGGGGCGTCCCCACTGAAGCTTTCTTT; d_gene: TRBD1; v_gene: TRBV7-8; j_gene: TRBJ1-1; abundance: NA
CDR3aa: CASSGWTGGSQPQHF; CDR3nt: TGTGCCAGCAGTGGTTGGACAGGGGGGAGTCAGCCCCAGCATTTT; d_gene: TRBD1; v_gene: TRBV2; j_gene: TRBJ1-5; abundance: NA
CDR3aa: CASSHRGRGSYNEQFF; CDR3nt: TGTGCCAGCAGCCACCGCGGGAGGGGGTCCTACAATGAGCAGTTCTTC; d_gene: TRBD2; v_gene: TRBV4-2; j_gene: TRBJ2-1; abundance: NA
CDR3aa: CATSARLRLSTDTQYF; CDR3nt: TGTGCCACCAGCGCGCGACTGCGATTAAGCACAGATACGCAGTATTTT; d_gene: NA; v_gene: TRBV15; j_gene: TRBJ2-3; abundance: NA
CDR3aa: CASSVSSGGQQYF; CDR3nt: TGTGCCAGCAGCGTATCCAGCGGGGGGCAGCAGTACTTC; d_gene: TRBD2; v_gene: TRBV9; j_gene: TRBJ2-7; abundance: NA
CDR3aa: CSVDLAGDTQYF; CDR3nt: TGCAGCGTTGATCTAGCGGGAGATACGCAGTATTTT; d_gene: TRBD2; v_gene: TRBV29-1; j_gene: TRBJ2-3; abundance: NA
CDR3aa: CASSFPSSYEQYF; CDR3nt: TGTGCCAGCAGCTTCCCTTCCTCCTACGAGCAGTACTTC; d_gene: NA; v_gene: TRBV7-9; j_gene: TRBJ2-7; abundance: few
CDR3aa: CASSKGADYYEQYF; CDR3nt: TGTGCCAGCAGCAAGGGGGCGGATTACTACGAGCAGTACTTC; d_gene: TRBD1; v_gene: TRBV2; j_gene: TRBJ2-7; abundance: NA
CDR3aa: CASSYGQGTFF; CDR3nt: TGTGCCAGCTCATACGGACAGGGAACTTTCTTT; d_gene: TRBD1; v_gene: TRBV18; j_gene: TRBJ1-1; abundance: NA
CDR3aa: CASSYVGGAEQYF; CDR3nt: TGTGCCAGCAGTTACGTAGGAGGGGCAGAGCAGTACTTC; d_gene: NA; v_gene: TRBV6-5; j_gene: TRBJ2-7; abundance: NA
CDR3aa: CAWSVDSRLGETQYF; CDR3nt: TGTGCCTGGAGTGTAGACTCCCGGCTGGGAGAGACCCAGTACTTC; d_gene: NA; v_gene: TRBV30; j_gene: TRBJ2-5; abundance: few
CDR3aa: CASGEGSNEKLFF; CDR3nt: TGTGCCAGCGGGGAGGGATCGAATGAAAAACTGTTTTTT; d_gene: NA; v_gene: TRBV28; j_gene: TRBJ1-4; abundance: NA
CDR3aa: CASSPGLGWGDHYGYTF; CDR3nt: TGCGCCAGCAGCCCGGGGCTAGGATGGGGGGACCACTATGGCTACACCTTC; d_gene: NA; v_gene: TRBV5-1; j_gene: TRBJ1-2; abundance: NA
CDR3aa: CASSQDYGGVGSNQPQHF; CDR3nt: TGCGCCAGCAGCCAAGATTATGGGGGCGTCGGAAGCAATCAGCCCCAGCATTTT; d_gene: NA; v_gene: TRBV4-3; j_gene: TRBJ1-5; abundance: NA
CDR3aa: CASSGSHSGELFF; CDR3nt: TGTGCCAGCAGCGGGAGCCATTCCGGGGAGCTGTTTTTT; d_gene: NA; v_gene: TRBV5-4; j_gene: TRBJ2-2; abundance: NA
CDR3aa: CASSPVAGVGYAFF; CDR3nt: TGTGCCAGCAGCCCGGTCGCGGGGGTAGGATACGCTTTCTTT; d_gene: NA; v_gene: TRBV11-2; j_gene: TRBJ1-1; abundance: NA
CDR3aa: CASSAIGRGGLGEQFF; CDR3nt: TGCGCCAGCAGTGCCATCGGGCGGGGGGGCCTGGGTGAGCAGTTCTTC; d_gene: TRBD2; v_gene: TRBV10-2; j_gene: TRBJ2-1; abundance: NA
CDR3aa: CSVGGGAPGELFF; CDR3nt: TGCAGCGTCGGCGGGGGGGCCCCCGGGGAGCTGTTTTTT; d_gene: TRBD2; v_gene: TRBV29-1; j_gene: TRBJ2-2; abundance: NA
CDR3aa: CASSSEGASDTQYF; CDR3nt: TGCGCCAGCAGCTCCGAAGGGGCCTCAGATACGCAGTATTTT; d_gene: NA; v_gene: TRBV5-1; j_gene: TRBJ2-3; abundance: NA
CDR3aa: CASSQETGRPYEQYF; CDR3nt: TGTGCCAGCAGCCAAGAAACGGGAAGGCCCTACGAGCAGTACTTC; d_gene: NA; v_gene: TRBV4-2; j_gene: TRBJ2-7; abundance: NA
CDR3aa: CASRPQRVRESYGYTF; CDR3nt: TGTGCCAGTAGACCCCAAAGGGTCCGGGAGAGCTATGGCTACACCTTC; d_gene: NA; v_gene: TRBV19; j_gene: TRBJ1-2; abundance: NA
CDR3aa: CASREDRTYMNTEAFF; CDR3nt: TGTGCCAGCAGAGAGGACAGGACATATATGAACACTGAAGCTTTCTTT; d_gene: TRBD1; v_gene: TRBV7-9; j_gene: TRBJ1-1; abundance: NA
CDR3aa: CAIAKGGYEQYF; CDR3nt: TGTGCCATCGCTAAGGGAGGCTACGAGCAGTACTTC; d_gene: NA; v_gene: TRBV10-3; j_gene: TRBJ2-7; abundance: NA
CDR3aa: CASSFEGVNSPLHF; CDR3nt: TGTGCCAGCAGCTTCGAAGGGGTTAATTCACCCCTCCACTTT; d_gene: NA; v_gene: TRBV11-2; j_gene: TRBJ1-6; abundance: NA
CDR3aa: CASAKDSRLETQYF; CDR3nt: TGTGCCAGCGCCAAGGACAGTCGATTAGAGACCCAGTACTTC; d_gene: NA; v_gene: TRBV27; j_gene: TRBJ2-5; abundance: few
CDR3aa: CSVRGDTEAFF; CDR3nt: TGCAGCGTTAGGGGTGACACTGAAGCTTTCTTT; d_gene: NA; v_gene: TRBV29-1; j_gene: TRBJ1-1; abundance: NA
CDR3aa: CASSRRPDSNQPQHF; CDR3nt: TGTGCCAGTAGCCGGAGACCGGATAGCAATCAGCCCCAGCATTTT; d_gene: NA; v_gene: TRBV19; j_gene: TRBJ1-5; abundance: once
CDR3aa: CASGLQGSYGYTF; CDR3nt: TGTGCCAGCGGACTACAGGGGAGCTATGGCTACACCTTC; d_gene: TRBD1; v_gene: TRBV5-5; j_gene: TRBJ1-2; abundance: NA
CDR3aa: CASSLQGAGEKLFF; CDR3nt: TGTGCCAGCAGTCTACAGGGGGCAGGGGAAAAACTGTTTTTT; d_gene: TRBD1; v_gene: TRBV7-9; j_gene: TRBJ1-4; abundance: NA
CDR3aa: CSVVRDRGYNEQFF; CDR3nt: TGCAGCGTTGTCCGGGACAGGGGCTACAATGAGCAGTTCTTC; d_gene: TRBD1; v_gene: TRBV29-1; j_gene: TRBJ2-1; abundance: NA
CDR3aa: CSVAVSGNYGYTF; CDR3nt: TGCAGCGTGGCTGTAAGTGGTAACTATGGCTACACCTTC; d_gene: NA; v_gene: TRBV29-1; j_gene: TRBJ1-2; abundance: NA
CDR3aa: CASSLASGLAGATEQFF; CDR3nt: TGTGCCAGCAGCCTCGCTTCGGGACTAGCGGGGGCAACTGAGCAGTTCTTC; d_gene: TRBD2; v_gene: TRBV5-4; j_gene: TRBJ2-1; abundance: NA
CDR3aa: CSPSGPGGTQYF; CDR3nt: TGCAGCCCCAGCGGGCCCGGCGGGACCCAGTACTTC; d_gene: NA; v_gene: TRBV29-1; j_gene: TRBJ2-5; abundance: NA
CDR3aa: CASSHQTGSPSFDIQYF; CDR3nt: TGTGCCAGCTCACACCAGACAGGATCACCGTCGTTTGACATTCAGTACTTC; d_gene: NA; v_gene: TRBV18; j_gene: TRBJ2-4; abundance: NA
CDR3aa: CASSILPGTDTQYF; CDR3nt: TGTGCCAGCAGCATCCTGCCGGGCACAGATACGCAGTATTTT; d_gene: NA; v_gene: TRBV11-3; j_gene: TRBJ2-3; abundance: NA
CDR3aa: CASRIAVEGESEQFF; CDR3nt: TGTGCCAGCAGAATAGCGGTCGAGGGCGAGAGTGAGCAGTTCTTC; d_gene: NA; v_gene: TRBV27; j_gene: TRBJ2-1; abundance: NA
CDR3aa: CASSLGLLAGSSYNEQFF; CDR3nt: TGTGCCAGCAGCTTGGGGCTCCTTGCGGGTAGCTCCTACAATGAGCAGTTCTTC; d_gene: NA; v_gene: TRBV5-4; j_gene: TRBJ2-1; abundance: NA
CDR3aa: CASSLATGVLSYEQYF; CDR3nt: TGTGCCAGCAGCTTAGCGACAGGGGTCCTATCCTACGAGCAGTACTTC; d_gene: TRBD1; v_gene: TRBV7-6; j_gene: TRBJ2-7; abundance: NA
CDR3aa: CASSVGTGGGYTF; CDR3nt: TGTGCCAGCAGCGTAGGGACAGGCGGTGGCTACACCTTC; d_gene: TRBD1; v_gene: TRBV9; j_gene: TRBJ1-2; abundance: NA
CDR3aa: CASKFRTSGAYEQYF; CDR3nt: TGCGCCAGCAAATTTAGGACTAGCGGTGCCTACGAGCAGTACTTC; d_gene: TRBD2; v_gene: TRBV5-1; j_gene: TRBJ2-7; abundance: NA
CDR3aa: CASSSPRDRGYEQYF; CDR3nt: TGTGCCAGCAGCTCCCCCCGGGACAGGGGTTACGAGCAGTACTTC; d_gene: TRBD1; v_gene: TRBV5-4; j_gene: TRBJ2-7; abundance: NA
CDR3aa: CASSLGGRAAETQYF; CDR3nt: TGCGCCAGCAGCTTGGGCGGCAGGGCGGCAGAGACCCAGTACTTC; d_gene: NA; v_gene: TRBV5-1; j_gene: TRBJ2-5; abundance: NA
CDR3aa: CASSSGQRNTGELFF; CDR3nt: TGTGCCAGCAGTTCGGGACAGAGAAACACCGGGGAGCTGTTTTTT; d_gene: TRBD1; v_gene: TRBV28; j_gene: TRBJ2-2; abundance: NA
CDR3aa: CASSVGHDPFAGELFF; CDR3nt: TGTGCCAGCAGCGTAGGACATGATCCTTTCGCCGGGGAGCTGTTTTTT; d_gene: NA; v_gene: TRBV9; j_gene: TRBJ2-2; abundance: NA
CDR3aa: CAWSGRSFVEAFF; CDR3nt: TGTGCCTGGAGTGGTCGGAGCTTCGTCGAAGCTTTCTTT; d_gene: NA; v_gene: TRBV30; j_gene: TRBJ1-1; abundance: NA
CDR3aa: CASSPTYVDPEDYGYTF; CDR3nt: TGTGCCAGCTCACCAACGTACGTCGACCCGGAGGACTATGGCTACACCTTC; d_gene: NA; v_gene: TRBV18; j_gene: TRBJ1-2; abundance: NA
CDR3aa: CASSFTMTSEQYF; CDR3nt: TGTGCCAGCAGTTTCACAATGACTAGCGAGCAGTACTTC; d_gene: NA; v_gene: TRBV27; j_gene: TRBJ2-7; abundance: NA
CDR3aa: CASSYGGTGGHEQFF; CDR3nt: TGTGCCAGCAGTTACGGTGGGACTGGAGGCCATGAGCAGTTCTTC; d_gene: NA; v_gene: TRBV6-5; j_gene: TRBJ2-1; abundance: once
CDR3aa: CAWSTRHTYEQYF; CDR3nt: TGTGCCTGGAGTACCCGCCACACCTACGAGCAGTACTTC; d_gene: NA; v_gene: TRBV30; j_gene: TRBJ2-7; abundance: NA
CDR3aa: CAWGQGTGGAKLFF; CDR3nt: TGTGCCTGGGGCCAAGGGACAGGGGGCGCAAAACTGTTTTTT; d_gene: TRBD1; v_gene: TRBV30; j_gene: TRBJ1-4; abundance: NA
CDR3aa: CASSSFPRVGGNEQFF; CDR3nt: TGTGCCAGCAGTTCATTCCCCAGGGTAGGTGGGAATGAGCAGTTCTTC; d_gene: NA; v_gene: TRBV28; j_gene: TRBJ2-1; abundance: NA